This T cell receptor beta chain was retrieved from a study of Graves' ophthalmopathy and Graves' hyperthyroidism. On the study more broadly: Peripheral blood was gathered at the point of initial diagnosis, before any treatment started.

Many counts were recorded for this clonotype. V gave up 6 bases and J gave up 2 bases; unmatched junction bases: 15. Germline CDR1 MDHEN, CDR2 SYDVKM. The CDR3 runs to 17 residues. Amplified TCR beta CDR3 regions were obtained using RNA transcripts as template. Amplification began with first-round RT-PCR using HTBI primers, then second-round multiplex PCR was performed. Via MiXCR, TCRdb re-called the multiplex PCR reads, giving one row per CDR3 protein. This sample carries 300,000 to 400,000 distinct CDR3 sequences, 15% to 20% of them seen once, and the ten largest clones take about 2.4%. Other autoimmune disease, uncontrolled infection, pregnancy and lactation led to exclusion. Orbital computed tomography, thyroid ultrasound, TRAb, serum thyroxine and clinical symptoms formed the basis of diagnosis. The authors used Ficoll-Paque density gradient centrifugation to separate PBMCs. The input was approximately 10 ml of fresh peripheral blood.

This chain links TRBV28 with TRBJ2-5, with TRBD1 identical over 7 bases. The sequence was collected from an adult woman with stable Graves' hyperthyroidism. The sample comprised peripheral blood. CDR3 nucleotides: TGTGCCAGCAGCGTCCCCTTGGGACAGCCGTTACAAGAGACCCAGTACTTC. Protein sequence: CASSVPLGQPLQETQYF.